This TCR beta chain was captured by sequencing in a study of blood T cell repertoires in COVID-19. The overall study: Samples of COVID-19 (acute and convalescent) were obtained from the United States, Italy and Spain.

In the study's own analysis: Quantification of nucleated cells was approximated via reference gene primer amplification. Measured with immunoSEQ multiplex PCR; TCRdb has only the in-frame clones, and not every one. The V and J calls and the clone size are those of that table, but D and trimming were determined from the DNA. Here the sample spans some 44,000 clones, about 90% being singletons. Germline CDR1 is LNHNV and CDR2 is YYDKDF (reference sequence). This CDR3 is built from 13 residues. V was clipped by 0 bases and J by 10 bases, with 10 bases between them. The chain uses TRBV15 and TRBJ2-1; a weak D match, TRBD2 (5 bases). The TCR originated in a man aged 45-65 years with active COVID-19. The sequenced sample consisted of peripheral blood. DNA for the CDR3: TGTGCCACCAGCAGAGATGCGGGCAGGGAGCAGTTCTTC. It encodes CATSRDAGREQFF.